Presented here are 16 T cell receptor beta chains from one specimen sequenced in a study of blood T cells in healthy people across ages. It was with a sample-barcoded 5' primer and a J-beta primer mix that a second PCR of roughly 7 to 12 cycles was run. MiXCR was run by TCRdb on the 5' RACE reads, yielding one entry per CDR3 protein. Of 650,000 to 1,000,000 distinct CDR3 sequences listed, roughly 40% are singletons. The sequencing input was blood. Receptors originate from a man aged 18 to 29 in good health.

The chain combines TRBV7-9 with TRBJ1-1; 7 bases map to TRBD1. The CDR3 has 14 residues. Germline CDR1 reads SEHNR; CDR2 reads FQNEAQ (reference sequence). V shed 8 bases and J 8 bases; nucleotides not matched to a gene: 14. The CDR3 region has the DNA TGTGCCAGCTCAATCTCCGGGACAGCAGTCGAAGCTTTCTTT. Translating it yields CASSISGTAVEAFF. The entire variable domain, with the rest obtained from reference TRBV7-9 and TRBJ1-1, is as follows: DTGVSQNPRHKITKRGQNVTFRCDPISEHNRLYWYRQTLGQGPEFLTYFQNEAQLEKSRLLSDRFSAERPKGSFSTLEIQRTEQGDSAMYLCASSISGTAVEAFFGQGTRLTVV.

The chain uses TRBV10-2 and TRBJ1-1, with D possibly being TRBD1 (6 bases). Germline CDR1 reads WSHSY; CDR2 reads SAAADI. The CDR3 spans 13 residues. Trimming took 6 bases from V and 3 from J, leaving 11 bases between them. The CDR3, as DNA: TGCGCCAGCAGCCAACAGGGTCACACTGAAGCTTTCTTT. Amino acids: CASSQQGHTEAFF.

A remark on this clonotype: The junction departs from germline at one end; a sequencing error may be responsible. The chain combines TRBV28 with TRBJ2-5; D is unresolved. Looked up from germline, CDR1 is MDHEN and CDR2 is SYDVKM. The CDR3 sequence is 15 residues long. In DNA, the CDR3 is TGTGCCAGCAGCTGGCGGAGTCTAGATCAAGAGACCCGGTACTTC. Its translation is CASSWRSLDQETRYF.

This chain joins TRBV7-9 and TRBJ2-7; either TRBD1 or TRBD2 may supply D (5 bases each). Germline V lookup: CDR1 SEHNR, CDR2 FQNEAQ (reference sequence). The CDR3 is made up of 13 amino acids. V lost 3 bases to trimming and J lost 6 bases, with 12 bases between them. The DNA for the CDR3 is TGTGCCAGCAGCTTGGGACGGCTCGGCGAGCAGTACTTC. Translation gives CASSLGRLGEQYF.

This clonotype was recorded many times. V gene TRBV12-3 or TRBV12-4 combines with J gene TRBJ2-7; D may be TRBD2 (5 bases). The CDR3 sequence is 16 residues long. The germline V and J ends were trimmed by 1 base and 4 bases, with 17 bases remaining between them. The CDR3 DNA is TGTGCCAGCAGTTTAGGTTGGACTTGCTTGGGGTACGAGCAGTACTTC. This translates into CASSLGWTCLGYEQYF.

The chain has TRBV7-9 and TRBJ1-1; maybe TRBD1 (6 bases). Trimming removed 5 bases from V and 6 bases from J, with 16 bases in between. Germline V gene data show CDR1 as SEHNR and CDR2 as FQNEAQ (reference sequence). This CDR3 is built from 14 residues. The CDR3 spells CASSPGEGLSEAFF. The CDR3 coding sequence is TGTGCCAGCAGCCCAGGGGAGGGGCTCTCTGAAGCTTTCTTT.

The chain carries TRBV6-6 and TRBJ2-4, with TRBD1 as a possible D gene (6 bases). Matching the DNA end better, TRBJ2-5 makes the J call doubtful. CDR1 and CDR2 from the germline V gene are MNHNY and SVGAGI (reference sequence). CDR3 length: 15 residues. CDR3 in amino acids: CASSYSGQGSETQYF. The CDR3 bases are TGTGCCAGCAGTTACTCTGGGCAGGGGTCAGAGACCCAGTACTTC.

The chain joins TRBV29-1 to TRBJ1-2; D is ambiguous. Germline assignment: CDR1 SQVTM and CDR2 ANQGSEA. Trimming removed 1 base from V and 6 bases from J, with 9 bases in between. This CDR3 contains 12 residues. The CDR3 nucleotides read TGCAGCGTTGAAGGACATGGCGATGGCTACACCTTC. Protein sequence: CSVEGHGDGYTF.

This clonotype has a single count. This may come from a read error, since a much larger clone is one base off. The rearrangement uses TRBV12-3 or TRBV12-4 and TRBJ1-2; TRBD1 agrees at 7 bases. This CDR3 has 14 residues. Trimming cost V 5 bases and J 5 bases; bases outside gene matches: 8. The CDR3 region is CASSVQGTRYGYTF. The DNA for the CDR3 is TGTGCCAGCAGTGTACAGGGGACCCGTTATGGCTACACCTTC.

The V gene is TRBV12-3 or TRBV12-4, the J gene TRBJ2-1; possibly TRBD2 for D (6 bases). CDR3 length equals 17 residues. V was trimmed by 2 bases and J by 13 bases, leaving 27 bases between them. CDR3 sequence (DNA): TGTGCCAGCAGTTTAATTAGAGGAGGGTGGGCCCAAGAGACCCAGTTCTTC. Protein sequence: CASSLIRGGWAQETQFF.

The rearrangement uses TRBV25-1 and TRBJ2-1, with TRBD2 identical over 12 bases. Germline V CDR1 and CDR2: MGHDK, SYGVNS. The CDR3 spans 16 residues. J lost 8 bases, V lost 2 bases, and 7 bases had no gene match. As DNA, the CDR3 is TGTGCCAGCAGTGAAGGTTTGACTAGCGGGGGTTATGAGCAGTTCTTC. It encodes CASSEGLTSGGYEQFF.

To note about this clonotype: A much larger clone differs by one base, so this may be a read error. In DNA, the CDR3 is TGCAGTGCTAGTCACGTCGCGGTAGCGGGGGACAGAGATACGCAGTATTTT. Its translation: CSASHVAVAGDRDTQYF. V and J are TRBV20-1 and TRBJ2-3, with 9 bases identical to TRBD2. V trimming: 3 bases; J trimming: 5 bases; junction bases outside the gene matches: 15. The CDR3 spans 17 residues. Germline lookup yields CDR1 DFQATT and CDR2 SNEGSKA (reference sequence).

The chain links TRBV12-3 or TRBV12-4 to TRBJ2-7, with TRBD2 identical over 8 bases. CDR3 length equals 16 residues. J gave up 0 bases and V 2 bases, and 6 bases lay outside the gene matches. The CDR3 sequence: CASSLNLGTSSYEQYF. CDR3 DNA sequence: TGTGCCAGCAGTTTAAATCTCGGGACTAGCTCCTACGAGCAGTACTTC.

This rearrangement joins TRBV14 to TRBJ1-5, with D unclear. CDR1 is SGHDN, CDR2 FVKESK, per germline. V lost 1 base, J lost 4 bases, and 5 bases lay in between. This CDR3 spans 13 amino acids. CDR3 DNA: TGTGCCAGCAGCCAAGGGTGGAATCAGCCCCAGCATTTT. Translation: CASSQGWNQPQHF.

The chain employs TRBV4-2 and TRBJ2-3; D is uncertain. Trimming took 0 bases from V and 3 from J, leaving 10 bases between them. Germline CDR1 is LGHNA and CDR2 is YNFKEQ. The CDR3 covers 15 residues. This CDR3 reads CASSQDQAETDTQYF. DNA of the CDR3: TGTGCCAGCAGCCAAGATCAAGCCGAAACAGATACGCAGTATTTT.

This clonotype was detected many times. CDR3 loop: CASSLSGTGAYGYTF. The CDR3 DNA sequence: TGTGCCAGCAGTTTATCCGGGACAGGGGCCTATGGCTACACCTTC. This chain uses TRBV12-3 or TRBV12-4 with TRBJ1-2, with 10 nucleotides matching TRBD1. CDR3 length: 15 residues. Trimming cost V 2 bases and J 4 bases; bases outside gene matches: 4.